This TCR beta chain emerged from a study of memory CD8 T cells in hepatitis C reinfection. Looking at the study overall: Reinfection meant HCV RNA positivity after two negatives ≥60 days apart. Late or post reinfection samples were taken 12 to 24 weeks after detection.

Libraries were prepared by immunoSEQ multiplex PCR; TCRdb keeps only in-frame clonotypes and omits some of them. The profile shows 46,000 or so clones, roughly 87% of them singletons. As concerns this clone: Its cognate antigen is unknown.

The CDR3 spans 18 residues. V was pared by 1 base and J by 0 bases, with 6 bases of the junction left unmatched. Germline V gene data show CDR1 as MNHEY and CDR2 as SMNVEV (reference sequence). Notes on the study in general: Conclusions on public clonotypes and secondary clearance were not definitive with five donors.

Described time point: late/post reinfection, 12 to 24 weeks after detection. The sorted cells went straight to TCR sequencing with no prior in vitro expansion. The receptor's source is a man younger than 35 with hepatitis C virus infection. Material: naive CD8+ T cells sorted from blood. This chain uses TRBV27 with TRBJ2-1, with 10 bases that match TRBD2. In DNA form, the CDR3 reads TGTGCCAGCAGTTTATGGGGGACTAGCGTGATCTCCTACAATGAGCAGTTCTTC. This translates into CASSLWGTSVISYNEQFF.